This T cell receptor beta chain comes out of a study of CD8 T cells in Susac syndrome. Random hexamers served to reverse transcribe about 0.45 to 1 ug RNA. Amplification of TCR beta CDR3 by immunoSEQ multiplex PCR spanned 54 Vbeta and 13 Jbeta. MiXCR, applied by TCRdb to the immunoSEQ multiplex PCR reads, yields one record per CDR3 protein. Of about 110,000 distinct CDR3 sequences in the sample, about 95% are singletons; the top ten hold 0.096%. In its sample, this clonotype was seen once. The CDR3 consists of 17 residues. The germline CDR1 and CDR2 sequences are DFQATT and SNEGSKA (reference sequence). V was cut by 2 bases and J by 1 base, with 17 bases left in between.

The V call is TRBV20-1, the J call TRBJ2-2; D perhaps matches TRBD2 (7 bases). The sequencing input was CD4+ T cells from PBMCs. The TCR sequence derives from a human donor in good health. CDR3 nucleotide sequence: TGCAGTGCTAGAAGGGGGGGCGGCAGATTGAACACCGGGGAGCTGTTTTTT. Translation gives CSARRGGGRLNTGELFF.